A single sample gave rise to the 18 T cell receptor beta chains below, sequenced in a study of CDR3 diversity in severe acne. TCRdb redid the calling of the PCR reads with MiXCR, one entry per CDR3 protein. The sample includes 79,000 or so distinct CDR3 sequences, less than 65% of them seen just once. Source material: blood. These receptors were taken from a male donor with severe acne vulgaris.

This clonotype was found many times. The chain couples TRBV24-1 to TRBJ2-1, with TRBD1 as a possible D gene (6 bases). CDR3 size: 18 residues. V was shortened by 3 bases and J by 0 bases, with 17 bases between the two germline ends. The V gene's germline CDR1 is KGHDR and CDR2 SFDVKD. The CDR3 nucleotides are TGTGCCACCAGTGATCAGGGCTGGGGGCTGAGCTCCTACAATGAGCAGTTCTTC. This codes for CATSDQGWGLSSYNEQFF.

The table lists this clonotype with many counts. The chain combines TRBV20-1 with TRBJ2-2; 7 bases agree with TRBD2. Trimming took 3 bases from V and 1 from J; bases not matched to a gene: 2. CDR1 and CDR2 from the germline V gene are DFQATT and SNEGSKA (reference sequence). The CDR3 sequence is 14 residues long. As DNA, the CDR3 is TGCAGTGCTAGCCAGCGGGAGAACACCGGGGAGCTGTTTTTT. Its protein product is CSASQRENTGELFF.

CDR3 sequence: CASSQDGSGLETQYF. CDR3 in DNA: TGTGCCAGCAGCCAAGACGGCTCGGGATTGGAGACCCAGTACTTC. The chain combines TRBV9 with TRBJ2-5; a weak D match, TRBD2 (5 bases). The CDR3 is 15 amino acids. The germline CDR1 and CDR2 sequences are SGDLS and YYNGEE. V lost 4 bases and J 5 bases, leaving 18 bases between the germline ends.

This clonotype was observed a handful of times. This chain links TRBV20-1 with TRBJ2-4; TRBD1 matches at 7 bases. The J segment lost 7 bases and the V segment lost 4 bases, leaving 7 bases of the junction unmatched. Germline assignment: CDR1 DFQATT and CDR2 SNEGSKA (reference sequence). There are 13 residues in the CDR3. CDR3 loop: CSAKQGFVNIQYF. DNA of the CDR3: TGCAGTGCTAAACAGGGGTTTGTCAACATTCAGTACTTC.

This clonotype was recorded at least ten times. The CDR3 spells CSVENLGPTEAFF. In nucleotides, the CDR3 is TGCAGCGTTGAGAACCTGGGGCCCACTGAAGCTTTCTTT. V is TRBV29-1 and J is TRBJ1-1; D might be TRBD1 (5 bases). Trimming removed 3 bases at V and 4 bases at J, with 12 bases between. Germline V lookup: CDR1 SQVTM, CDR2 ANQGSEA. The CDR3 spans 13 residues.

V and J are TRBV5-6 and TRBJ1-1; 10 bases are a match to TRBD1. CDR3 length equals 18 residues. CDR1 is SGHDT and CDR2 is YYEEEE in the germline V gene. V lost 3 bases to trimming and J lost 1 base; unmatched junction nucleotides: 12. CDR3: CASSSLPGQGLANTEAFF. CDR3 bases: TGTGCCAGCAGCTCCCTACCGGGACAGGGGTTAGCGAACACTGAAGCTTTCTTT.

This clonotype was seen only once. The germline gene is not matched at one end of the junction; a read error may be the cause. V and J are TRBV4-1 and TRBJ1-2; possible D gene TRBD1, 6 bases. The germline V gene has CDR1 MGHRA and CDR2 YSYEKL. The CDR3 has 15 residues. The CDR3 loop is CASGQPGHGGYGYTF. CDR3 bases: TGCGCCAGCGGCCAACCGGGACATGGGGGGTATGGCTACACCTTC.

This clonotype was recorded many times. The J gene is TRBJ2-3, the V gene TRBV6-5, with TRBD2 identical over 13 bases. This CDR3 has 16 amino acids. The V gene's germline CDR1 is MNHEY and CDR2 SVGAGI. With V trimmed by 5 bases and J by 3 bases, 5 bases remained unmatched. Here the CDR3 reads CASSKGLAGITDTQYF. CDR3 bases: TGTGCCAGCAGTAAGGGACTAGCGGGGATTACAGATACGCAGTATTTT.

This clonotype was seen ten or more times. The chain is built from TRBV2 and TRBJ1-1, with D perhaps TRBD1 (6 bases). Trimming removed 6 bases from V and 4 bases from J, with 12 bases in between. The CDR3 sequence is 13 residues long. Germline V gene lookup returns CDR1 SNHLY and CDR2 FYNNEI. CDR3 in DNA: TGTGCCAGCAGGGGGGCCGGGCGCACTGAAGCTTTCTTT. Translation: CASRGAGRTEAFF.

This chain links TRBV7-9 with TRBJ2-3; D unresolved. CDR3 length: 14 amino acids. CDR1 is SEHNR and CDR2 is FQNEAQ in the germline V gene (reference sequence). Trimming cost V 5 bases and J 2 bases, with 11 bases left between them. The chain's CDR3 is CASSARLHTDTQYF. CDR3 coding DNA: TGTGCCAGCAGCGCCCGTCTCCACACAGATACGCAGTATTTT.

This clonotype was observed a handful of times. The CDR3: CSARVLPGAGELFF. The CDR3 DNA sequence: TGCAGTGCTAGGGTTCTCCCGGGAGCCGGGGAGCTGTTTTTT. This chain connects TRBV20-1 to TRBJ2-2; D perhaps matches TRBD2 (6 bases). CDR1 is DFQATT and CDR2 is SNEGSKA in the germline V gene (reference sequence). This CDR3 is built from 14 residues. The germline V and J ends were trimmed by 3 bases and 6 bases, with 14 bases remaining between them.

This clonotype came up many times. The chain couples TRBV5-5 to TRBJ2-7, with 10 nucleotides matching TRBD1. Germline CDR1 and CDR2: SGHKS and YYEKEE (reference sequence). J gave up 3 bases and V 4 bases, and 4 bases lay outside the gene matches. This CDR3 contains 14 residues. CDR3 sequence reads: CASSVGDRGYEQYF. CDR3 coding DNA: TGTGCCAGCAGCGTGGGGGACAGGGGCTACGAGCAGTACTTC.

This clonotype was counted many times. V and J are TRBV24-1 and TRBJ2-3, with D possibly being TRBD2 (6 bases). V was trimmed by 5 bases and J by 4 bases, leaving 12 bases between them. This CDR3 has 14 residues. The germline gives CDR1 KGHDR, CDR2 SFDVKD. The CDR3 DNA reads as TGTGCCACCAGTGGGGCTTTAGCGGCAGATACGCAGTATTTT. Amino acid sequence: CATSGALAADTQYF.

The gene calls are TRBV29-1 and TRBJ2-7; TRBD2 matches 8 bases. The CDR3 length is 11 residues. Unmatched junction bases numbered 0, after V lost 2 bases and J lost 6 bases. Germline CDR1 is SQVTM and CDR2 is ANQGSEA. CDR3 DNA: TGCAGCGTTGAACTAGCGGGCGAGCAGTACTTC. The encoded protein is CSVELAGEQYF.

This clonotype was counted between two and nine times. The chain is built from TRBV25-1 and TRBJ1-2, with a weak D call TRBD1 (5 bases). Per germline, CDR1 MGHDK and CDR2 SYGVNS. The CDR3 consists of 12 residues. V gave up 10 bases and J gave up 7 bases, with 16 bases separating them. CDR3 bases: TGTGCCATGGGCGAAACAGGATCTGGCTACACCTTC. It is translated as CAMGETGSGYTF.

Points on this clonotype: Possible read error: a much larger clone is one base away. The CDR3 end shows no conserved phenylalanine or tryptophan, and so a read error is likely. DNA of the CDR3: TGCGCCAGCAGCGCTAGACTAGCGGGGTACAATGAGCAGTTCTCC. Amino acids: CASSARLAGYNEQFS. The chain recombines TRBV10-1 with TRBJ2-1, with 11 bases identical to TRBD2. In germline, CDR1 is WNHNN, CDR2 SYGVQD (reference sequence). This CDR3 has 15 amino acids. Trimming at V came to 6 bases and at J to 4 bases, leaving 5 bases not matched to a gene.

The rearrangement joins TRBV15 to TRBJ2-7; 10 bases agree with TRBD2. CDR3 length: 23 amino acids. Trimming took 3 bases from V and 4 from J; bases not matched to a gene: 30. The germline V gene has CDR1 LNHNV and CDR2 YYDKDF (reference sequence). The CDR3 is CATSRDLVADTHTSGRGVYEQYF. The DNA of the CDR3 is TGTGCCACCAGCAGGGACCTAGTCGCCGACACACACACCAGCGGGAGGGGCGTATACGAGCAGTACTTC. Looking up the rest from reference TRBV15 and TRBJ2-7 gives the full variable domain: DAMVIQNPRYQVTQFGKPVTLSCSQTLNHNVMYWYQQKSSQAPKLLFHYYDKDFNNEADTPDNFQSRRPNTSFCFLDIRSPGLGDTAMYLCATSRDLVADTHTSGRGVYEQYFGPGTRLTVT.

In its sample, this clonotype was seen a few times. The chain joins TRBV25-1 to TRBJ1-1; D uncertain. Germline V gives CDR1 MGHDK, CDR2 SYGVNS. The CDR3 extends over 14 amino acids. V lost 0 bases, J lost 4 bases, and 9 bases lay in between. CDR3 sequence: CASSEYPVGTEAFF. For the CDR3, the DNA is TGTGCCAGCAGTGAATACCCAGTCGGCACTGAAGCTTTCTTT.